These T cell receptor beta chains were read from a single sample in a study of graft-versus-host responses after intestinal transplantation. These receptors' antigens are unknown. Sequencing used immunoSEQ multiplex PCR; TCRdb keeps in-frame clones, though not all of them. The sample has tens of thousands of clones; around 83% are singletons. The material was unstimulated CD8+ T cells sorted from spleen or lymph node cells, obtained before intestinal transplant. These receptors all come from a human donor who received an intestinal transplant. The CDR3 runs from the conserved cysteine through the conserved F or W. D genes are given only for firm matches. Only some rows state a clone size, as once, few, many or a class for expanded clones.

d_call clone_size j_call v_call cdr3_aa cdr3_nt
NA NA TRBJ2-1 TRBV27 CASSSYYNEQFF TGTGCCAGCAGTTCCTACTACAATGAGCAGTTCTTC
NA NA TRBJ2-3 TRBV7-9 CASSPPPRGPRRITDTQYF TGTGCCAGCAGCCCCCCACCGAGGGGACCCAGGAGAATCACAGATACGCAGTATTTT
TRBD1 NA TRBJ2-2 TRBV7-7 CASSSLLQGANTGELFF TGTGCTAGCAGCTCGTTATTACAGGGGGCGAACACCGGGGAGCTGTTTTTT
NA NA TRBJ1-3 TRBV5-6 CASSFASGSGSGNTIYF TGTGCCAGCAGCTTTGCATCAGGGAGTGGCTCTGGAAACACCATATATTTT
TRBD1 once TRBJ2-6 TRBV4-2 CASSQDLPGQVSSSGANVLTF TGTGCCAGCAGCCAAGACTTGCCGGGACAGGTGTCTAGCTCTGGGGCCAACGTCCTGACTTTC
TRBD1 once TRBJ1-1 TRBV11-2 CASSFGTGVNTEAFF TGTGCCAGCAGCTTCGGAACAGGGGTCAACACTGAAGCTTTCTTT
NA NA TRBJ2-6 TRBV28 CASSAWWREDSGANVLTF TGTGCCAGCAGTGCTTGGTGGAGAGAAGACTCTGGGGCCAACGTCCTGACTTTC
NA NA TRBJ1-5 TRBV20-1 CSAIRPQHF TGCAGTGCTATAAGGCCCCAGCATTTT
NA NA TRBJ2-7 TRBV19 CAIQSGALDVF TGTGCCATTCAATCTGGCGCGCTCGACGTCTTC
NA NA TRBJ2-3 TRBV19 CASSTGRGTDTQYF TGTGCCAGTAGTACTGGGCGGGGCACAGATACGCAGTATTTT
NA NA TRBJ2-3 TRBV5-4 CASSPPGGRKLATDTQYF TGTGCCAGCAGCCCCCCTGGTGGACGGAAGCTTGCCACAGATACGCAGTATTTT
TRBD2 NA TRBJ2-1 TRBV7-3 CASSLGPLGLAGVEQFF TGTGCCAGCAGCTTGGGGCCCTTAGGTCTAGCGGGGGTGGAGCAGTTCTTC
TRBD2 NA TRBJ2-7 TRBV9 CASSASGSQDEQYF TGTGCCAGCAGCGCTAGCGGGAGTCAGGACGAGCAGTACTTC
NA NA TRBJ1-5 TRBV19 CASSTPRQVGGFNQPQHF TGTGCCAGTAGTACCCCCCGACAGGTGGGGGGTTTCAATCAGCCCCAGCATTTT
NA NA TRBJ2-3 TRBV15 CATSEGGTDTQYF TGTGCCACCAGCGAGGGGGGTACAGATACGCAGTATTTT
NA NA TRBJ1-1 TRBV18 CASSPAIGLNTEAFF TGTGCCAGCTCACCCGCAATTGGATTGAACACTGAAGCTTTCTTT
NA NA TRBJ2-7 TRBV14 CASSQEGDEQYF TGTGCCAGCAGCCAAGAGGGCGACGAGCAGTACTTC
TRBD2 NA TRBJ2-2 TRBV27 CASSLSGIAGGPNTGELFF TGTGCCAGCAGTTTATCTGGGATAGCGGGAGGGCCGAACACCGGGGAGCTGTTTTTT
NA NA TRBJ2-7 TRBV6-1 CASTEWGAVGEQYF TGTGCCAGCACCGAATGGGGGGCTGTAGGGGAGCAGTACTTC
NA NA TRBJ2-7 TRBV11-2 CASSLVRTYEQYF TGTGCCAGCAGCTTAGTACGCACCTACGAGCAGTACTTC